The text below deals with one T cell receptor (beta chain). The specificity of this receptor is unknown. Base-call qualities are not available, and no considerably larger clone is one nucleotide away. This sample was included in a study of cytomegalovirus exposure and HLA in healthy donors (dated by TCRdb to the late 2010s). Study-level background: The 650 to 750 repertoires of the first cohort and the 120 validation repertoires were produced on the same platform, according to a later analysis. The study aimed to test whether signatures of past pathogen exposure could be identified by cataloging public T cell receptors. Besides the first cohort of approximately 670 subjects, a separate validation cohort made up of roughly 130 different subjects was used. To predict cytomegalovirus infection status, the study brought together high-throughput TCR immunosequencing, statistical association of individual TCRs with disease status, and machine learning. What the study reported, not specific to this receptor: In the study, some 160 TCR beta chains were listed as associated with cytomegalovirus. The authors suggested that the approach could potentially be generalized to other disease states and immunological phenotypes. Across donors, most TCR sequences were observed very rarely, whereas some public TCRs were present in many individuals. All 110 or so repertoires were used to score co-occurrence in the validation cohort in a later analysis, because that analysis had no HLA typing for the cohort. A few of the identified cytomegalovirus-associated TCR beta chains were confirmed in vitro to be specific for cytomegalovirus antigens. Subsequent analysis determined that TCRs grouped into clusters in the first cohort also showed a tendency toward co-occurrence across the roughly 130 validation repertoires, and 90% to 95% of cluster scores exceeded 0. Cytomegalovirus status was reported to be diagnosed by the classifier with high specificity and sensitivity in both the original and validation cohorts.

Library preparation used the immunoSEQ multiplex PCR assay. The paper's processing steps were these. A statistical classification framework was developed to diagnose cytomegalovirus status using the catalog of TCR beta chain sequences. This immuneACCESS table, as held by TCRdb, lists in-frame sequences with V and J called but not all clones. Of the missing ones, under half trace to an unresolved V gene in checked studies; the others have no known cause. V and J calls and clone size are as listed in that table; D and trimming were resolved from the DNA. The sample table contains about 140,000 clones; only one count was recorded for roughly nine tenths of them. The ten largest clones represent about 0.7% of the sample. Looking up the germline V gene (reference sequence) yields CDR1 LNHDA and CDR2 SQIVND. V is shortened by 3 bases, J by 8 bases, and the region joining them spans 11 bases. Inclusive of the bounding cysteine and phenylalanine, the CDR3 is 13 residues long. Of the read, only the CDR3 DNA is kept; its 39 bases are in frame from base 1.

The donors belonged to the validation cohort of 90 to 150 subjects, which was separate from the 666-subject first cohort. The specimen was PBMCs. The rearrangement combines TRBV19 with TRBJ2-1; tentative D gene TRBD1, with 5 bases matching. This receptor was identified in a young man in good health and CMV-seronegative. For the CDR3, the sequence is CASSMNRFDEQFF. In nucleotides, the sequence is TGTGCCAGTAGTATGAACAGGTTTGATGAGCAGTTCTTC. Outside the CDR3, residues come from the reference TRBV19 and TRBJ2-1 proteins, so the full variable domain is: DGGITQSPKYLFRKEGQNVTLSCEQNLNHDAMYWYRQDPGQGLRLIYYSQIVNDFQKGDIAEGYSVSREKKESFPLTVTSAQKNPTAFYLCASSMNRFDEQFFGPGTRLTVL.